Following are 22 T cell receptor beta chains from one sample sequenced in a study of T cell repertoires in cytomegalovirus infection. MiXCR was run by TCRdb on the reads, yielding one entry per CDR3 protein. The table has over 300,000 distinct CDR3 sequences, 15% to 20% seen once. What was sequenced was PBMCs. The receptors stem from a human donor in good health (CMV status not recorded). Some clones in this sample may be carry-over from other donors' samples.

The rearrangement joins TRBV2 to TRBJ1-1; tentatively, D is TRBD1 (6 bases). Germline CDR1 SNHLY, CDR2 FYNNEI. The CDR3 loop spans 14 amino acids. Trimming stripped 4 bases from V and 2 bases from J, with 11 bases between. Here the CDR3 reads CASSAGTTNTEAFF. The CDR3 bases are TGTGCCAGCAGTGCGGGGACAACAAACACTGAAGCTTTCTTT.

This clonotype was found many times. V is TRBV7-6 and J is TRBJ2-1; 8 bases agree with TRBD1. The CDR3 totals 15 residues. With 5 bases clipped from V and 9 bases from J, the junction kept 12 bases outside the gene matches. Germline V gene data show CDR1 as SGHVS and CDR2 as FNYEAQ. CDR3 nucleotide sequence: TGTGCCAGCAGCCCTCGGACAGGGTGGTACGTTGAGCAGTTCTTC. Translated: CASSPRTGWYVEQFF.

The gene calls are TRBV20-1 and TRBJ2-2; 7 bases fit TRBD1. J gave up 4 bases and V 3 bases, and 11 bases lay outside the gene matches. CDR1 is DFQATT, CDR2 SNEGSKA, per germline (reference sequence). The CDR3 consists of 16 residues. The CDR3 sequence is CSASPGTAPSTGELFF. The DNA of the CDR3 is TGCAGTGCTAGTCCGGGGACAGCCCCCTCCACCGGGGAGCTGTTTTTT.

The rearrangement links TRBV11-1 to TRBJ2-1; the D is unclear. The CDR3 loop spans 14 amino acids. V lost 1 base and J lost 4, with 8 bases in between. Per the germline V gene, CDR1 is SGHAT and CDR2 is FQDESV (reference sequence). CDR3: CASSLGRRYNEQFF. The CDR3 DNA sequence: TGTGCCAGCAGCTTAGGGAGACGGTACAATGAGCAGTTCTTC.

This clonotype was counted many times. The chain is built from TRBV12-3 or TRBV12-4 and TRBJ1-2; the D is unclear. The CDR3 extends over 15 amino acids. V was clipped by 7 bases and J by 0 bases, with 15 bases between them. CDR3 amino acids: CASKLGGGTNYGYTF. The DNA of the CDR3 is TGTGCCAGCAAATTAGGAGGAGGGACTAACTATGGCTACACCTTC.

This clonotype showed up just a few times. The rearrangement joins TRBV2 to TRBJ2-1, with a tentative D call TRBD1 (7 bases). V was clipped by 4 bases and J by 6 bases, with 13 bases between them. In germline, CDR1 is SNHLY, CDR2 FYNNEI. The CDR3 loop spans 14 amino acids. The CDR3: CASSGSQGGNEQFF. DNA for the CDR3: TGTGCCAGCAGTGGCTCGCAGGGGGGCAATGAGCAGTTCTTC.

V is TRBV19 and J is TRBJ1-1; unclear D gene. Trimming took 6 bases from V and 8 from J, leaving 22 bases between them. Per the germline V gene, CDR1 is LNHDA and CDR2 is SQIVND (reference sequence). CDR3 length: 15 amino acids. Here the CDR3 reads CASRTTAGWPDEAFF. The CDR3 bases are TGTGCCAGTAGGACTACCGCGGGGTGGCCGGACGAAGCTTTCTTT.

The chain links TRBV7-6 to TRBJ2-5, with 7 bases matching TRBD2. The germline V gene has CDR1 SGHVS and CDR2 FNYEAQ. Trimming removed 1 base from V and 1 base from J; junction bases left unmatched: 6. This CDR3 is 16 amino acids long. CDR3 DNA sequence: TGTGCCAGCAGCTTAGGGAGCGGGGACTCCCAAGAGACCCAGTACTTC. Its translation is CASSLGSGDSQETQYF.

In its sample, this clonotype was seen a few times. The rearrangement links TRBV7-9 to TRBJ2-1; D remains unclear. V was trimmed by 5 bases and J by 0 bases, leaving 11 bases between them. Per germline, CDR1 SEHNR and CDR2 FQNEAQ (reference sequence). This CDR3 comprises 15 residues. The CDR3 sequence is CASSASVSSYNEQFF. The CDR3 nucleotides read TGTGCCAGCAGCGCCAGCGTTTCCTCCTACAATGAGCAGTTCTTC.

This clonotype was seen at least ten times. The chain combines TRBV7-2 with TRBJ1-6, with D possibly being TRBD1 (5 bases). Germline CDR1 and CDR2: SGHTA and FQGNSA. The CDR3 sequence is 13 residues long. The ends were cut back, 4 bases at V and 8 bases at J, with 9 bases in the middle. CDR3 protein: CASSSPGDSPLHF. The CDR3 coding sequence is TGTGCCAGCAGCTCCCCGGGGGATTCACCCCTCCACTTT.

This clonotype has a count of ten or more. The chain combines TRBV7-6 with TRBJ2-1; 10 nucleotides match TRBD2. The CDR3 covers 18 residues. J was trimmed by 3 bases and V by 1 base; bases with no gene match: 9. Per the germline V gene, CDR1 is SGHVS and CDR2 is FNYEAQ. The CDR3 sequence is CASSLESGGAHYYNEQFF. The CDR3 DNA follows: TGTGCCAGCAGCTTAGAAAGCGGGGGGGCCCACTACTACAATGAGCAGTTCTTC.

The genes are TRBV29-1 and TRBJ1-5; D call uncertain. The CDR3 is 13 amino acids. Between the trimmed V and J ends, which lost 4 bases and 3 bases, there was a span of 10 bases. Per the germline V gene, CDR1 is SQVTM and CDR2 is ANQGSEA. CDR3 residues: CSVGEAHNQPQHF. In DNA, the CDR3 is TGCAGCGTTGGTGAAGCTCACAATCAGCCCCAGCATTTT.

This clonotype has at least ten counts. The chain links TRBV7-2 to TRBJ1-1; TRBD1 matches at 7 bases. Germline CDR1 SGHTA, CDR2 FQGNSA. V was pared by 6 bases and J by 3 bases, with 7 bases of the junction left unmatched. The CDR3 extends over 14 amino acids. Here the CDR3 DNA reads TGTGCCAGCAGTCGGACCGGGACAGACACTGAAGCTTTCTTT. This codes for CASSRTGTDTEAFF.

This clonotype was counted only a few times. This sequence joins TRBV2 and TRBJ1-1, with no clear D. The CDR3 length is 13 residues. Trimming cost V 6 bases and J 3 bases, with 11 bases left between them. CDR1 is SNHLY and CDR2 is FYNNEI in the germline V gene. CDR3 nucleotides: TGTGCCAGCAGATCGAATGAGGACACTGAAGCTTTCTTT. Translating gives CASRSNEDTEAFF. The complete variable domain, with remaining parts taken from reference TRBV2 and TRBJ1-1, reads EPEVTQTPSHQVTQMGQEVILRCVPISNHLYFYWYRQILGQKVEFLVSFYNNEISEKSEIFDDQFSVERPDGSNFTLKIRSTKLEDSAMYFCASRSNEDTEAFFGQGTRLTVV.

This chain links TRBV24-1 with TRBJ2-3; 8 positions agree with TRBD1. V trimming: 3 bases; J trimming: 2 bases; junction bases outside the gene matches: 6. Germline V gene data show CDR1 as KGHDR and CDR2 as SFDVKD. This CDR3 has 16 amino acids. The CDR3 region is CATSDPGQADTDTQYF. Here the CDR3 DNA reads TGTGCCACCAGTGATCCGGGACAGGCGGACACAGATACGCAGTATTTT.

In its sample, this clonotype was seen a few times. This chain joins TRBV6-5 and TRBJ2-7, with 9 bases fitting TRBD1. Trimming took 5 bases from V and 0 from J; bases not matched to a gene: 11. The CDR3 spans 17 residues. CDR1 MNHEY and CDR2 SVGAGI come from the germline V gene. The CDR3 DNA follows: TGTGCCAGCAGTCGGGGACAGGGCTATCACTACTCCTACGAGCAGTACTTC. Translated, it gives CASSRGQGYHYSYEQYF.

This clonotype was counted at least ten times. The chain uses TRBV28 and TRBJ2-5; the D gene could be TRBD1 or TRBD2 (5 bases each). V lost 3 bases and J lost 0, with 14 bases in between. The CDR3 runs 16 residues. CDR1 and CDR2 from the germline V gene are MDHEN and SYDVKM. CDR3 loop: CASSLGEEGYQETQYF. As DNA, the CDR3 is TGTGCCAGCAGTTTGGGGGAAGAGGGGTACCAAGAGACCCAGTACTTC.

This clonotype was seen only a few times. V is TRBV29-1 and J is TRBJ2-2; 9 bases match TRBD1. J was trimmed by 0 bases and V by 6 bases; bases with no gene match: 2. The CDR3 loop spans 14 amino acids. Germline assignment: CDR1 SQVTM and CDR2 ANQGSEA. This CDR3 is CSVGTGSNTGELFF. The CDR3 nucleotides are TGCAGCGTGGGGACAGGGTCGAACACCGGGGAGCTGTTTTTT.

This clonotype was found a few times. The rearrangement joins TRBV4-1 to TRBJ2-5, with 10 bases that match TRBD2. CDR3 length equals 16 residues. After removal of 1 base from V and 5 bases from J, the junction contained 7 bases not matched to a gene. The germline CDR1 and CDR2 sequences are MGHRA and YSYEKL. The CDR3 bases are TGCGCCAGCAGCCAAGCTCGGCTAGCGGGGGAGGAGACCCAGTACTTC. This codes for CASSQARLAGEETQYF.

The sample holds many counts of this clonotype. V usage is TRBV7-2 and J usage is TRBJ2-2; TRBD2 matches at 7 bases. The CDR3 spans 16 residues. V lost 1 base, J lost 4 bases, and 6 bases stayed unmatched. The germline V gene encodes CDR1 SGHTA and CDR2 FQGNSA. CDR3 protein: CASSLGPGLLTGELFF. The CDR3 DNA sequence: TGTGCCAGCAGCTTAGGGCCGGGACTACTCACCGGGGAGCTGTTTTTT.

This clonotype was detected many times. The chain joins TRBV4-2 to TRBJ1-4; 9 bases match TRBD1. The CDR3 consists of 17 residues. V lost 1 base and J lost 8; bases outside the gene matches: 11. Germline CDR1 reads LGHNA; CDR2 reads YNFKEQ. CDR3 amino acids: CASSQGPHRDRDEKLFF. CDR3 nucleotide sequence: TGTGCCAGCAGCCAAGGCCCCCACCGGGACAGGGACGAAAAACTGTTTTTT.

This CDR3 reads CASSITPRDNSPLHF. DNA of the CDR3: TGTGCCAGCAGCATAACACCCAGGGATAATTCACCCCTCCACTTT. The chain has TRBV5-6 and TRBJ1-6; D might be TRBD1 (5 bases). CDR3 length: 15 residues. V shed 4 bases and J shed 5 bases, with 13 bases lying between them. Per germline, CDR1 SGHDT and CDR2 YYEEEE.